Listed below are T cell receptor beta chains from one sample, sequenced in a study of radiotherapy plus CTLA-4 blockade in lung cancer. Sequencing was performed with immunoSEQ multiplex PCR; in TCRdb, only in-frame clones are kept and a portion is missing. This table has roughly 80,000 clones, about 79% appearing once. The material sequenced was peripheral blood, taken from a patient treated with radiotherapy plus ipilimumab. The receptors were gathered from a human donor with non-small cell lung cancer who had a partial response to radiotherapy plus ipilimumab. Some clones in this sample may be carry-over from other donors' samples. CDR3s leave out the opening cysteine and the closing phenylalanine or tryptophan.

>TRBV9
ASGDRGPNTEAF
>TRBV6-5
ASSSGGNSPLH
>TRBV18
ASSPLSGRAEQF
>TRBV10-3
AISESGGQGETQY
>TRBV19
ASSRQLNYEQY
>TRBV28
ASHPGGFNEKLF
>TRBV7-9
ASSRSGGSGAF
>TRBV5-1
ASSQTGYEQY
>TRBV7-2
ASSVTSGTDTQY
>TRBV7-6
ASSLATTPSTGELF
>TRBV2
ASSYAGTIGGELF
>TRBV10-2
ASSSLGGAYEQY
>TRBV5-1
ASSPGGMNTEAF
>TRBV6-5
ASSWDRVDQPQH
>TRBV2
ASSEVGTVEAF
>TRBV7-9
ASSYYRDGNSPLH
>TRBV6-1
ASSETNPRGKLF
>TRBV4-2
ASSHLFGDSNSPLH
>TRBV5-1
ASSRGQWEPAKNIQY
>TRBV6-5
ASSSIGQGHEQY
>TRBV5-4
ASSQLTGALYGYT
>TRBV19
ASSNQGPPVNTEAF
>TRBV7-9
ASSGTGKNTEAF
>TRBV29-1
SDRTGGNTEAF
>TRBV7-8
ASSRQRNTEAF
>TRBV6-5
ASSPDRTDSPLH
>TRBV7-9
ASSLAGPDTQY
>TRBV28
ASSFRSNQPQH
>TRBV10-3
AISESGQGRSPLH
>TRBV7-9
ASSLFQQETQY
>TRBV10-3
AIRSTATNTEAF
>TRBV5-4
ASSAGPYPGTDTQY
>TRBV9
ASSVGVGGRRTGELF
>TRBV2
ASSGQFSGNTIY
>TRBV19
ASSHSEKLF
>TRBV4-3
ASSQGLAGGRGVDTQY
>TRBV5-4
ASSQRGGLKNIQY
>TRBV7-7
ASSRDRGTGELF
>TRBV13
ASSSTGGYGYT